These 26 T cell receptor beta chains share one sample of origin, sequenced in a study of cytotoxic CD8 clonotypes in ibrutinib-treated CLL (dated by TCRdb to the early 2020s). The time point label corresponds to: roughly 2 years on ibrutinib. The method behind the library was the immunoSEQ multiplex PCR assay. Entries here come from immuneACCESS through TCRdb and include only in-frame sequences with V and J called. Some clones fail to appear in such tables; in the studies checked, an unresolved V gene covers under half of the shortfall, and the cause of the remainder is unknown. For this sample there are about 200,000 clones; over 55% appear just once. About an eighth of the sample belongs to the ten largest clones. This material consisted of PBMCs, taken after 24 months of ibrutinib treatment. These receptor sequences come from a human donor with chronic lymphocytic leukemia.

This clone turned up a few times. The chain has TRBV6-4 and TRBJ1-1, with 7 positions matching TRBD1. The J segment lost 1 base and the V segment lost 6 bases, leaving 5 bases of the junction unmatched. The CDR3 runs to 14 residues. Germline V lookup: CDR1 MRHNA, CDR2 SNTAGT. The CDR3 region is CASRTGSQNTEAFF. The CDR3 nucleotides are TGTGCCAGCAGGACAGGGTCTCAGAACACTGAAGCTTTCTTT.

This clone showed up just once. This chain connects TRBV27 to TRBJ1-1, with D maybe TRBD1 (5 bases). The ends were cut back, 10 bases at V and 5 bases at J, with 14 bases in the middle. This CDR3 comprises 12 residues. Germline assignment: CDR1 MNHEY and CDR2 SMNVEV (reference sequence). CDR3 DNA: TGTGCCACCCGGGTGGGGGGTACTGAAGCTTTCTTT. It translates to CATRVGGTEAFF.

The genes are TRBV5-1 and TRBJ2-7; TRBD2 agrees at 8 bases. The CDR3 is 13 residues long. With V trimmed by 6 bases and J by 0 bases, 2 bases remained unmatched. CDR1 SGHRS and CDR2 YFSETQ come from the germline V gene. This CDR3 reads CASKAGGSYEQYF. The CDR3, as DNA: TGCGCCAGCAAGGCGGGGGGCTCCTACGAGCAGTACTTC. Variable domain in full (rest from reference TRBV5-1 and TRBJ2-7): KAGVTQTPRYLIKTRGQQVTLSCSPISGHRSVSWYQQTPGQGLQFLFEYFSETQRNKGNFPGRFSGRQFSNSRSEMNVSTLELGDSALYLCASKAGGSYEQYFGPGTRLTVT.

The rearrangement uses TRBV5-1 and TRBJ1-1; D is unclear. There are 13 residues in the CDR3. The ends were cut back, 9 bases at V and 1 base at J, with 13 bases in the middle. CDR1 is SGHRS and CDR2 is YFSETQ in the germline V gene. CDR3 amino acids: CATARDSNTEAFF. The CDR3 nucleotides are TGCGCCACCGCTCGGGATTCGAACACTGAAGCTTTCTTT.

This clone was recorded a few times. This chain links TRBV7-2 with TRBJ2-7; D ambiguous. Trimming shortened V by 6 bases and J by 3 bases, and 6 bases separated the two germline ends. Per germline, CDR1 SGHTA and CDR2 FQGNSA. The CDR3 spans 11 residues. The chain's CDR3 is CASRGSYEQYF. The CDR3, as DNA: TGTGCCAGCAGGGGCAGCTACGAGCAGTACTTC.

This clone is a singleton in its sample. The gene calls are TRBV7-2 and TRBJ2-3, with D unresolved. Germline values: CDR1 SGHTA, CDR2 FQGNSA. The CDR3 runs to 14 residues. V gave up 5 bases and J gave up 0 bases, with 9 bases separating them. CDR3 amino acids: CASSRDASTDTQYF. CDR3 nucleotide sequence: TGTGCCAGCAGCCGAGACGCCAGCACAGATACGCAGTATTTT.

There are a few counts of this clone. The chain combines TRBV6-1 with TRBJ1-5; tentative D call: TRBD1 (5 bases). There are 15 residues in the CDR3. Per germline, CDR1 MNHNS and CDR2 SASEGT. The germline V and J ends were trimmed by 6 bases and 8 bases, with 20 bases remaining between them. The CDR3 reads CASRGVEGEVKPQHF. The CDR3 region has the DNA TGTGCCAGCAGGGGGGTCGAAGGGGAGGTAAAGCCCCAGCATTTT.

DNA of the CDR3: TGTGCCAGCAGTCCATGGACAGGAGGCTTTGGAAACACCATATATTTT. It encodes CASSPWTGGFGNTIYF. The V gene is TRBV27, the J gene TRBJ1-3, with 7 bases matching TRBD1. Germline CDR1 and CDR2: MNHEY and SMNVEV (reference sequence). CDR3 length: 16 amino acids. With V trimmed by 5 bases and J by 3 bases, 10 bases remained unmatched.

This clone was counted a few times. The same CDR3 is also encoded by other DNA sequences in this sample. The rearrangement joins TRBV18 to TRBJ2-2; TRBD1 aligns across 7 bases. The trim removed 6 bases at V and 0 bases at J, leaving 4 bases unmatched. Germline CDR1 is KGHSH and CDR2 is LQKENI. The CDR3 totals 15 residues. The CDR3 loop is CASSQGQSNTGELFF. The CDR3 DNA follows: TGTGCCAGCTCCCAGGGACAGTCGAACACCGGGGAGCTGTTTTTT.

V gene TRBV10-2 combines with J gene TRBJ2-5; D remains ambiguous. The CDR3 totals 12 residues. Germline-derived CDR1 and CDR2 are WSHSY and SAAADI. V gave up 7 bases and J gave up 0 bases, with 6 bases separating them. In DNA, the CDR3 is TGCGCCAGCACCCAGTACCAAGAGACCCAGTACTTC. Residues: CASTQYQETQYF.

This clone has a handful of counts. This chain uses TRBV5-1 with TRBJ2-3; D is ambiguous. This CDR3 has 12 residues. Germline-derived CDR1 and CDR2 are SGHRS and YFSETQ. V was shortened by 1 base and J by 6 bases, with 6 bases between the two germline ends. The CDR3 DNA reads TGCGCCAGCAGCTTGATGGGGGATACGCAGTATTTT. Amino acids: CASSLMGDTQYF. The whole variable domain, filled in from reference TRBV5-1 and TRBJ2-3, reads KAGVTQTPRYLIKTRGQQVTLSCSPISGHRSVSWYQQTPGQGLQFLFEYFSETQRNKGNFPGRFSGRQFSNSRSEMNVSTLELGDSALYLCASSLMGDTQYFGPGTRLTVL.

This clone occurred a few times. This sequence joins TRBV5-6 and TRBJ2-7; TRBD2 is a possible D gene (6 bases). The CDR3 is 12 amino acids. Germline-derived CDR1 and CDR2 are SGHDT and YYEEEE. The V end lost 2 bases, the J end lost 6 bases, and 9 bases lay between the germline ends. DNA for the CDR3: TGTGCCAGCAGCTTAGCGGGCCTCGAGCAGTACTTC. Protein: CASSLAGLEQYF.

The V and J genes are TRBV7-9 and TRBJ1-6; D remains unclear. There are 14 residues in the CDR3. Germline CDR1 reads SEHNR; CDR2 reads FQNEAQ (reference sequence). Between the trimmed V and J ends, which lost 5 bases and 6 bases, there was a span of 11 bases. The CDR3 here is CASSPHSANSPLHF. The CDR3 nucleotides are TGTGCCAGCAGCCCACATTCGGCTAATTCACCCCTCCACTTT.

The chain carries TRBV11-2 and TRBJ2-3; D is undetermined. CDR3 length: 11 amino acids. V lost 6 bases and J 4 bases, leaving 5 bases between the germline ends. The germline V gene has CDR1 SGHAT and CDR2 FQNNGV. The CDR3 protein is CASRNADTQYF. The CDR3 coding sequence is TGTGCCAGCAGAAACGCAGATACGCAGTATTTT.

The chain uses TRBV21-1 and TRBJ2-7; TRBD2, the table's D call, was not compared with the DNA. TRBV21-1 is designated a pseudogene. This CDR3 has 15 amino acids. CDR3 DNA: TGTGCCAGCAGCGAAAGTTACGGGGATTACTACGAGCAGTACTTC. Protein: CASSESYGDYYEQYF.

The chain joins TRBV7-2 to TRBJ2-1; 7 bases match TRBD1. In germline, CDR1 is SGHTA, CDR2 FQGNSA. The V segment lost 5 bases and the J segment 4 bases; nucleotides outside the gene matches: 11. This CDR3 comprises 16 residues. The CDR3 nucleotides read TGTGCCAGCAGCCAGACCCTCACAGGGGTATACAATGAGCAGTTCTTC. Its protein is CASSQTLTGVYNEQFF.

V is TRBV5-1 and J is TRBJ2-2, with 11 bases aligning to TRBD2. Germline V lookup: CDR1 SGHRS, CDR2 YFSETQ. The CDR3 is made up of 14 amino acids. The J segment lost 7 bases and the V segment lost 4 bases, leaving 3 bases of the junction unmatched. The CDR3 DNA is TGCGCCAGCAGCCTGGGACTAGCGGTCGGGGAGCTGTTTTTT. Its protein is CASSLGLAVGELFF.

This sequence joins TRBV2 and TRBJ1-1; D is uncertain. This CDR3 contains 11 residues. Germline CDR1 and CDR2: SNHLY and FYNNEI. Between the trimmed V and J ends, which lost 6 bases and 8 bases, there was a span of 10 bases. The CDR3 protein is CASRGRREAFF. The CDR3 coding sequence is TGTGCCAGCAGAGGCCGGAGAGAAGCTTTCTTT.

CDR3: CASSQASGNTIYF. The CDR3 nucleotides read TGCGCCAGCAGCCAAGCCTCTGGAAACACCATATATTTT. The J gene is TRBJ1-3, the V gene TRBV4-3; D uncertain. The germline CDR1 and CDR2 sequences are LGHNA and YSLEER. CDR3 length: 13 residues. Trimming left V 1 base short and J 0 bases short, with 1 base between.

This clone was seen a handful of times. The chain combines TRBV27 with TRBJ1-2, with a weak D call TRBD1 (5 bases). The CDR3 has 15 residues. Germline values: CDR1 MNHEY, CDR2 SMNVEV (reference sequence). The V gene lost 4 bases and the J gene lost 7 bases, with 19 bases spanning the gap. CDR3 in DNA: TGTGCCAGCAGTTCAAACCCGACAGCCGTCTCTGGCTACACCTTC. Translation gives CASSSNPTAVSGYTF.

This chain links TRBV27 with TRBJ2-4, with 9 bases identical to TRBD1. Trimming cost V 5 bases and J 8 bases; bases outside gene matches: 7. There are 14 residues in the CDR3. Looked up from germline, CDR1 is MNHEY and CDR2 is SMNVEV (reference sequence). The CDR3 DNA reads as TGTGCCAGCAGTCTACGGACAGGGGAGGACATTCAGTACTTC. It codes for CASSLRTGEDIQYF.

The chain is built from TRBV11-2 and TRBJ2-3, with 10 bases lining up with TRBD2. The V segment lost 1 base and the J segment 7 bases; nucleotides outside the gene matches: 8. This CDR3 is 16 amino acids long. Germline V gene lookup returns CDR1 SGHAT and CDR2 FQNNGV. The CDR3 region has the DNA TGTGCCAGCAGCTTAGCAGGACTAGCGGCCTCACATACGCAGTATTTT. Amino acid sequence: CASSLAGLAASHTQYF.

The chain carries TRBV6-6 and TRBJ2-1; possibly TRBD2 for D (6 bases). Germline V gives CDR1 MNHNY, CDR2 SVGAGI (reference sequence). The CDR3 is made up of 14 amino acids. V lost 7 bases, J lost 4 bases, and 14 bases lay in between. This chain's CDR3 is CASTPPAGYNEQFF. As DNA, the CDR3 is TGTGCCAGCACCCCTCCCGCGGGGTACAATGAGCAGTTCTTC.

The chain links TRBV28 to TRBJ2-7; 9 positions agree with TRBD2. This CDR3 region has 15 residues. Germline V gene data show CDR1 as MDHEN and CDR2 as SYDVKM. The junction had 7 bases not matched to a gene; V was cut back by 1 base and J by 6 bases. The CDR3 coding sequence is TGTGCCAGCAGTTTATCCCTAGCGGGGCCGGTCGAGCAGTACTTC. Translated: CASSLSLAGPVEQYF.

The gene calls are TRBV6-6 and TRBJ2-1; maybe TRBD1 (6 bases). Trimming pared 7 bases from V and 3 bases from J, leaving 13 bases between. The CDR3 extends over 14 amino acids. CDR1 MNHNY and CDR2 SVGAGI come from the germline V gene (reference sequence). CDR3 residues: CASTYRAFYNEQFF. The DNA for the CDR3 is TGTGCCAGCACCTACAGGGCCTTCTACAATGAGCAGTTCTTC.

The rearrangement uses TRBV15 and TRBJ2-7; D gene uncertain. Per the germline V gene, CDR1 is LNHNV and CDR2 is YYDKDF (reference sequence). The length of the CDR3 is 14 residues. Trimming left V 0 bases short and J 2 bases short, with 8 bases between. The CDR3 nucleotides are TGTGCCACCAGCAGAGATCCGGCCACCTACGAGCAGTACTTC. As protein: CATSRDPATYEQYF.